The 17 T cell receptor beta chains below were found in one sample sequenced in a study of blood T cells in healthy people across ages. Next came a second PCR, run for roughly 6 to 11 cycles, which used a sample-barcoded 5' primer along with a J-beta primer mix. TCRdb re-analysed the 5' RACE reads in MiXCR, keeping a single row per CDR3 protein. Of around 1,700,000 distinct CDR3 sequences in the sample, over 25% were seen once. The sample taken for sequencing was blood. Receptors originate from a woman in her twenties or thirties in good health.

This clonotype was picked up a small number of times. The rearrangement links TRBV7-9 to TRBJ2-5; possibly TRBD1 for D (7 bases). V lost 4 bases and J 5 bases, leaving 20 bases between the germline ends. The CDR3 covers 16 residues. The V gene's germline CDR1 is SEHNR and CDR2 FQNEAQ (reference sequence). CDR3: CASSSLQGGLTETQYF. The CDR3 DNA sequence: TGTGCCAGCAGCTCCCTCCAGGGGGGCCTCACCGAGACCCAGTACTTC. The variable domain in full, with the rest retrieved from reference TRBV7-9 and TRBJ2-5, is DTGVSQNPRHKITKRGQNVTFRCDPISEHNRLYWYRQTLGQGPEFLTYFQNEAQLEKSRLLSDRFSAERPKGSFSTLEIQRTEQGDSAMYLCASSSLQGGLTETQYFGPGTRLLVL.

The count of this clonotype is one. This may arise from a read error, as a much more abundant clone is one base away. The gene calls are TRBV5-1 and TRBJ2-7; 10 bases match TRBD2. In germline, CDR1 is SGHRS, CDR2 YFSETQ. This CDR3 has 14 residues. For the CDR3, the DNA is TGCGCCAGCCAGACTAGCGGGTCCTCCCACGAGCAGTACTTC. It translates to CASQTSGSSHEQYF.

This clonotype appeared a few times. The CDR3 DNA reads TGTGCCAGTAGTGTGGACAGTTTCTACAATGAGCAGTTCTTC. Protein product: CASSVDSFYNEQFF. The chain employs TRBV19 and TRBJ2-1; D perhaps matches TRBD1 (6 bases). V was clipped by 5 bases and J by 3 bases, with 11 bases between them. Per germline, CDR1 LNHDA and CDR2 SQIVND (reference sequence). This CDR3 is 14 amino acids long.

V and J are TRBV2 and TRBJ2-3, with TRBD2 matching over 10 bases. Unmatched junction bases numbered 5, after V lost 6 bases and J lost 2 bases. This CDR3 is 15 amino acids long. Germline lookup yields CDR1 SNHLY and CDR2 FYNNEI. As DNA, the CDR3 is TGTGCCAGCAGGGCTAGCGGGGGCCCCACAGATACGCAGTATTTT. Translating gives CASRASGGPTDTQYF. The whole variable domain, filled in from reference TRBV2 and TRBJ2-3, reads EPEVTQTPSHQVTQMGQEVILRCVPISNHLYFYWYRQILGQKVEFLVSFYNNEISEKSEIFDDQFSVERPDGSNFTLKIRSTKLEDSAMYFCASRASGGPTDTQYFGPGTRLTVL.

This clonotype was observed at least ten times. The genes are TRBV12-3 or TRBV12-4 and TRBJ2-7; no definite D call. V lost 1 base, J lost 1 base, and 5 bases lay in between. The CDR3 contains 13 residues. The CDR3 here is CASSLVTSYEQYF. Here the CDR3 DNA reads TGTGCCAGCAGTTTAGTAACATCCTACGAGCAGTACTTC.

V is TRBV12-3 or TRBV12-4 and J is TRBJ2-3; no clear D. This CDR3 is 14 amino acids long. Trimming removed 5 bases at V and 4 bases at J, with 13 bases between. CDR3 bases: TGTGCCAGCAGTGCAACGGACCGCCCAGATACGCAGTATTTT. This encodes CASSATDRPDTQYF.

This clonotype occurred a few times. The chain has TRBV12-3 or TRBV12-4 and TRBJ1-5; the match to TRBD1 covers 7 bases. Trimming removed 6 bases from V and 4 bases from J; junction bases left unmatched: 9. There are 15 residues in the CDR3. Here the CDR3 reads CASSHRQGANQPQHF. In DNA form, the CDR3 reads TGTGCCAGCAGCCACCGACAGGGTGCGAATCAGCCCCAGCATTTT.

This clonotype was seen more than once but under ten times. One base away lies a much larger clone, so this may be a sequencing read error. The genes are TRBV7-6 and TRBJ2-7, with 8 bases that match TRBD1. CDR1 is SGHVS, CDR2 FNYEAQ, per germline. CDR3 length equals 14 residues. The CDR3: CANSLGQGLREQYF. For the CDR3, the DNA is TGTGCCAACAGCTTAGGACAGGGTCTCCGCGAGCAGTACTTC.

The chain carries TRBV6-4 and TRBJ2-4, with 11 bases fitting TRBD2. This CDR3 has 15 amino acids. The germline V gene encodes CDR1 MRHNA and CDR2 SNTAGT. V lost 6 bases, J lost 13 bases, and 14 bases stayed unmatched. CDR3: CASSARLAGSGEQYF. The CDR3 DNA sequence: TGTGCCAGCAGCGCTCGACTAGCGGGGAGTGGAGAGCAGTACTTC.

This clonotype was detected many times. The V gene is TRBV12-5, the J gene TRBJ2-7; TRBD1 might be the D (6 bases). Per the germline V gene, CDR1 is LGHNT and CDR2 is FRNRAP. Between the trimmed V and J ends, which lost 5 bases and 3 bases, there was a span of 8 bases. The CDR3 contains 12 residues. The CDR3 here is CASGPDSYEQYF. The CDR3 DNA reads as TGTGCTAGTGGTCCGGACAGCTACGAGCAGTACTTC.

This chain uses TRBV20-1 with TRBJ2-1, with a possible D match to TRBD2 (5 bases). Trimming removed 0 bases at V and 0 bases at J, with 15 bases between. Germline-derived CDR1 and CDR2 are DFQATT and SNEGSKA (reference sequence). This CDR3 is built from 17 residues. The CDR3 protein is CSARDRWRWVSYNEQFF. CDR3 nucleotide sequence: TGCAGTGCTAGAGATCGGTGGAGGTGGGTCTCCTACAATGAGCAGTTCTTC.

Of note for this clonotype: Germline is not matched at one junction end, which may reflect a read error. In DNA, the CDR3 is TGCGTCAGCAGCAACGAGCGGGAGTCCTACGAGCAGTACTTC. Protein: CVSSNERESYEQYF. The chain employs TRBV5-1 and TRBJ2-7, with 8 nucleotides matching TRBD2. This CDR3 has 14 amino acids. The germline V gene encodes CDR1 SGHRS and CDR2 YFSETQ.

This clonotype showed up many times. V and J are TRBV10-3 and TRBJ1-2; 9 bases agree with TRBD1. The CDR3 covers 14 residues. V lost 6 bases, J lost 8 bases, and 10 bases stayed unmatched. Germline CDR1 reads ENHRY; CDR2 reads SYGVKD. The CDR3 DNA reads TGTGCCATCAGAGGGACAGGGAAAGGATTCGGCTACACCTTC. Protein sequence: CAIRGTGKGFGYTF.

This clonotype has a count of ten or more. V usage is TRBV4-2 and J usage is TRBJ2-5; 7 bases fit TRBD2. This CDR3 comprises 18 residues. Germline V CDR1 and CDR2: LGHNA, YNFKEQ. V shed 1 base and J 5 bases; nucleotides not matched to a gene: 16. CDR3 in DNA: TGTGCCAGCAGCCAAGTGCCCGGGCCCCCGGGACTAAGTGAGACCCAGTACTTC. Residues: CASSQVPGPPGLSETQYF.

This clonotype was counted ten times or more. The chain combines TRBV12-3 or TRBV12-4 with TRBJ2-5, with 7 bases aligning to TRBD2. V shed 8 bases and J 5 bases; nucleotides not matched to a gene: 11. The CDR3 totals 14 residues. The DNA for the CDR3 is TGTGCCAGCCGCCTCAGGCAGGGAGGGGAGACCCAGTACTTC. It translates to CASRLRQGGETQYF.

J is TRBJ1-6 and V is TRBV29-1; a weak D match, TRBD1 (6 bases). The CDR3 contains 14 residues. Germline CDR1 and CDR2: SQVTM and ANQGSEA. Trimming cost V 2 bases and J 7 bases, with 12 bases left between them. DNA for the CDR3: TGCAGCGTTGAATCACAGGGTTTGAATTCACCCCTCCACTTT. Translation: CSVESQGLNSPLHF.

This clonotype was detected a few times. The chain is built from TRBV6-2 or TRBV6-3 and TRBJ2-3; the D gene is possibly TRBD2 (6 bases). V was pared by 6 bases and J by 8 bases, with 9 bases between. CDR1 MNHEY and CDR2 SVGEGT come from the germline V gene. The CDR3 is 11 residues long. The DNA for the CDR3 is TGTGCCAGCAGGGACGGGGGTACGCAGTATTTT. Translation: CASRDGGTQYF.